This TCR beta chain was found in a study of blood T cell repertoires in COVID-19. Germline assignment: CDR1 MNHEY and CDR2 SVGEGT. The CDR3 runs to 16 residues. V was pared by 2 bases and J by 4 bases, with 5 bases of the junction left unmatched. TCRdb's table, derived via immunoSEQ multiplex PCR, lists solely in-frame clones and lacks some. The sample has 55,000 to 70,000 clones; 88% are singletons. The V gene is TRBV6-2 or TRBV6-3, the J gene TRBJ1-6; 7 bases map to TRBD1. Sequenced sample: PBMCs or T cells enriched from blood (not recorded which). This receptor was obtained from a woman between 35 and 50 years old who had recovered from COVID-19. CDR3 sequence (DNA): TGTGCCAGCAGTTACCCCCCGGGACAGTATAATTCACCCCTCCACTTT. It encodes CASSYPPGQYNSPLHF.